This is a list of T cell receptor beta chains from one sample in a study of cytotoxic CD8 clonotypes in ibrutinib-treated CLL. The assay was immunoSEQ multiplex PCR, and TCRdb's table has in-frame clones only and misses some. Of about 160,000 clones listed, approximately 91% were seen once; the top ten hold more than 2.5%. Sequencing was performed on PBMCs, taken at disease progression, from a patient treated with ibrutinib. These receptors were collected from a human donor with chronic lymphocytic leukemia. The CDR3 runs from the conserved cysteine through the conserved F or W. D genes are given only for firm matches. A clone size is listed for some rows: how often the clone was seen (once, few, many), or a class if it is expanded.

j_call v_call clone_size d_call cdr3_nt cdr3_aa
TRBJ1-5 TRBV7-2 NA NA TGTGCCAGCAGCTTAGCGCTCTCAGGAACCCAAAAGCAGCCCCAGCATTTT CASSLALSGTQKQPQHF
TRBJ2-1 TRBV10-3 NA TRBD2 TGTGCCATCAGGTTTAGCGGGTCCTACAATGAGCAGTTCTTC CAIRFSGSYNEQFF
TRBJ1-5 TRBV19 NA NA TGTGCCAGTAGTATCGGGGGGGGACTCAATCAGCCCCAGCATTTT CASSIGGGLNQPQHF
TRBJ2-1 TRBV5-1 NA TRBD2 TGCGCCAGCAGTCTAGCGGGAAGCTCCTACAATGAGCAGTTCTTC CASSLAGSSYNEQFF
TRBJ2-3 TRBV11-2 NA TRBD2 TGTGCCAGCAGCTTAACTTCAGGACTAGCGGCTACGCAGTATTTT CASSLTSGLAATQYF
TRBJ2-1 TRBV27 NA TRBD2 TGTGCCAGCAGACCCCCCCCCGGGAGGTACAATGAGCAGTTCTTC CASRPPPGRYNEQFF
TRBJ2-1 TRBV7-3 NA NA TGTGCCAGCAGCTCCCGAGCTGGGGTGAGGGCGTACAATGAGCAGTTCTTC CASSSRAGVRAYNEQFF
TRBJ2-1 TRBV7-3 NA NA TGTGCCAGCAGTCTAGACCCCCGTGAGCAGTTCTTC CASSLDPREQFF
TRBJ2-5 TRBV28 NA TRBD2 TGTGCCAGCAGTTTATTAGGAATGGGGGGGGAGACCCAGTACTTC CASSLLGMGGETQYF
TRBJ2-3 TRBV29-1 once TRBD2 TGCAGCGTCGAGCGGGGGAGCACAGATACGCAGTATTTT CSVERGSTDTQYF
TRBJ2-1 TRBV6-5 NA NA TGTGCCAGCAGTTCGTATAAACCGGGCAATGAGCAGTTCTTC CASSSYKPGNEQFF
TRBJ2-7 TRBV5-1 NA TRBD1 TGCGCCAGCAGCTTGGAGGGGACAGTAATCTACGAGCAGTACTTC CASSLEGTVIYEQYF
TRBJ2-1 TRBV9 NA TRBD2 TGTGCCAGCAGCGTGGCGAGCGGGAGGGCCCTCGTTGGCAATGAGCAGTTCTTC CASSVASGRALVGNEQFF
TRBJ2-1 TRBV10-2 NA TRBD2 TGCGCCAGTCAGACTAGCGGGATAGGCGAGCAGTTCTTC CASQTSGIGEQFF
TRBJ1-1 TRBV28 few TRBD1 TGTGCCAGCAGCCGACGGACAGGGTCGCCCCCGGCTTTCTTT CASSRRTGSPPAFF